This T cell receptor beta chain originates from a study of Ad26.COV2.S vaccination and SARS-CoV-2 variants. Study background: Intramuscularly, Ad26.COV2.S was given either once or twice, 56 days apart. General observations from the study: Substantial breadth was reported for post-vaccination spike-specific CD8+ and CD4+ T cells. Spike-specific TCR breadth in vaccine recipients exceeded that seen in placebo recipients. Breadth measured for non-spike TCRs was similar across vaccine and placebo recipients.

The data were produced by immunoSEQ multiplex PCR, yet TCRdb's version contains in-frame clones alone and is incomplete. This repertoire shows 300,000 to 350,000 clones, 85% to 90% found once; its top ten account for 4.5% to 5.5%. As to this clone: Its target is unknown.

Treatment indicated: around 19 received Ad26.COV2.S at low or high dose, single or two shots; roughly five received placebo; per-sample allocation not given. Day 63 after the first vaccine or placebo injection was the time point for sampling. With 2 bases removed from V and 5 bases from J, the gap between germline ends came to 15 bases. The CDR3 is 15 amino acids. Germline V lookup: CDR1 LNHNV, CDR2 YYDKDF (reference sequence). The clonotype originates from a person between 18 and 60 years old who received the Ad26.COV2.S COVID-19 vaccine or a placebo. The input for sequencing was peripheral blood, taken in a trial of Ad26.COV2.S vaccine versus placebo. J is TRBJ1-1 and V is TRBV15; D perhaps matches TRBD1 (5 bases). The DNA for the CDR3 is TGTGCCACCAGCAGAAAACTAGGGGAGGGGACTGAAGCTTTCTTT. It codes for CATSRKLGEGTEAFF.